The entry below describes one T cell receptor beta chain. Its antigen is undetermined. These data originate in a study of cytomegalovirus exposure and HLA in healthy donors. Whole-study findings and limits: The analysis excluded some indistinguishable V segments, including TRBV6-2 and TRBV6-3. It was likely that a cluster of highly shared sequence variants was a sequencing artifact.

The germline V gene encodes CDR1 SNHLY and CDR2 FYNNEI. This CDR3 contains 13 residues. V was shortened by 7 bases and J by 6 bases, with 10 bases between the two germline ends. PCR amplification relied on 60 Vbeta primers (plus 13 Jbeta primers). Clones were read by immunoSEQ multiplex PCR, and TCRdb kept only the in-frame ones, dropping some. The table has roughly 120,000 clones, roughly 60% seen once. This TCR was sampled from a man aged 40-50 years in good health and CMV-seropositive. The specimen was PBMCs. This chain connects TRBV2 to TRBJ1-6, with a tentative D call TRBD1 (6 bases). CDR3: CASKDSSNSPLHF. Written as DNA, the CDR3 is TGTGCCAGCAAGGACAGTTCTAATTCACCCCTCCACTTT.